The source of this T cell receptor (beta chain) is a study of shared clonotypes between healthy human individuals. Study-level findings and limits: A limitation of the genetic and exposure-history diversity represented arose from few donors. The study sampled only blood, and tissue repertoires likely differ.

There are 18 residues in the CDR3. Trimming at V came to 0 bases and at J to 8 bases, leaving 17 bases not matched to a gene. Profiled with immunoSEQ multiplex PCR; TCRdb holds only in-frame clones, not every one. The repertoire holds 2.3 million or so clones, with over 85% as singletons. To note about this clone: Its antigen is as yet unknown.

Input material: naive CD4+ T cells from PBMCs. The subset here: CD45RA+ positively selected. The TCR sequence derives from a man younger than 35 in good health. Some clones in this sample may be carry-over from other donors' samples. V usage is TRBV23-1 and J usage is TRBJ2-3; 7 bases are a match to TRBD2. TRBV23-1 is annotated as an ORF whose role is uncertain. In DNA, the CDR3 is TGCGCCAGCAGTCAATCGAGGAAATTTACTAGCGAGGTCGCTACGCAGTATTTT. This codes for CASSQSRKFTSEVATQYF.